The 21 T cell receptor beta chains presented below share a single source sample, sequenced in a study of CD8 T cells in ankylosing spondylitis. TCRdb itself ran the 5' RACE reads through MiXCR, one entry per CDR3 protein. This sample has some 180,000 distinct CDR3 sequences, with around a sixth found just once. Sequenced sample: blood, either unsorted or a sorted T cell fraction (not recorded which). Receptors originate from a male donor under 30 with ankylosing spondylitis or in good health (not recorded which).

This clonotype has ten or more counts. CDR3 in amino acids: CSARGPDREKLFF. The CDR3 nucleotides are TGCAGTGCTAGAGGCCCGGATCGGGAAAAACTGTTTTTT. This rearrangement joins TRBV20-1 to TRBJ1-4; D is ambiguous. CDR1 is DFQATT and CDR2 is SNEGSKA in the germline V gene (reference sequence). The CDR3 contains 13 residues. Trimming took 1 base from V and 8 from J, leaving 11 bases between them.

Ten or more counts support this clonotype. V and J are TRBV24-1 and TRBJ1-6, with 7 bases lining up with TRBD1. The J segment lost 7 bases and the V segment lost 12 bases, leaving 5 bases of the junction unmatched. The CDR3 contains 12 residues. Per germline, CDR1 KGHDR and CDR2 SFDVKD. CDR3 nucleotides: TGTGCCGCCGGACAGGAAAATTCACCCCTCCACTTT. Its translation is CAAGQENSPLHF.

This clonotype showed up many times. The chain carries TRBV5-1 and TRBJ2-3; 7 positions match TRBD1. The trim removed 0 bases at V and 9 bases at J, leaving 10 bases unmatched. The V gene's germline CDR1 is SGHRS and CDR2 YFSETQ. This CDR3 contains 15 residues. CDR3 nucleotides: TGCGCCAGCAGCTTGGGGGACAGAGATATAGGGACGCAGTATTTT. Protein product: CASSLGDRDIGTQYF.

This clonotype was observed at least ten times. The rearrangement links TRBV6-2 or TRBV6-3 to TRBJ2-7; 11 positions agree with TRBD2. After removal of 2 bases from V and 2 bases from J, the junction contained 11 bases not matched to a gene. The CDR3 is made up of 18 amino acids. The germline CDR1 and CDR2 sequences are MNHEY and SVGEGT. CDR3 in amino acids: CASSYMSGTSGVPYEQYF. CDR3 nucleotide sequence: TGTGCCAGCAGTTACATGTCGGGGACTAGCGGAGTACCCTACGAGCAGTACTTC.

V gene TRBV28 combines with J gene TRBJ2-1, with 13 bases identical to TRBD2. Per the germline V gene, CDR1 is MDHEN and CDR2 is SYDVKM. The J segment lost 6 bases and the V segment lost 5 bases, leaving 10 bases of the junction unmatched. CDR3 length: 17 amino acids. This CDR3 reads CASSPPLLAGGLNEQFF. The CDR3 region has the DNA TGTGCCAGCAGTCCTCCACTACTAGCGGGAGGGCTCAATGAGCAGTTCTTC. Based on the CDR3 plus reference TRBV28 and TRBJ2-1, the full variable domain is DVKVTQSSRYLVKRTGEKVFLECVQDMDHENMFWYRQDPGLGLRLIYFSYDVKMKEKGDIPEGYSVSREKKERFSLILESASTNQTSMYLCASSPPLLAGGLNEQFFGPGTRLTVL.

This clonotype has a count of ten or more. The chain is built from TRBV6-1 and TRBJ2-5; D not certain. The CDR3 spans 12 residues. V dropped 8 bases and J dropped 5 bases, with 12 bases sitting between them. Germline V CDR1 and CDR2: MNHNS, SASEGT. In nucleotides, the CDR3 is TGTGCCAGCGGTGTGTTTGGGGAGACCCAGTACTTC. This translates into CASGVFGETQYF.

Many counts were recorded for this clonotype. The chain is built from TRBV20-1 and TRBJ1-5; D gene unclear. Trimming left V 3 bases short and J 4 bases short, with 13 bases between. Per germline, CDR1 DFQATT and CDR2 SNEGSKA (reference sequence). This CDR3 is 14 amino acids long. CDR3 bases: TGCAGTGCTAGGGCGGGGTCATGGAATCAGCCCCAGCATTTT. Its protein is CSARAGSWNQPQHF.

This clonotype was found many times. The V and J genes are TRBV24-1 and TRBJ2-1; tentative D call: TRBD2 (6 bases). CDR1 is KGHDR and CDR2 is SFDVKD in the germline V gene. Trimming removed 4 bases at V and 12 bases at J, with 21 bases between. This CDR3 is built from 15 residues. CDR3 sequence (DNA): TGTGCCACCAGTGAGTACTCCGGACCAAACGGGGGGCAGTTCTTC. This sequence encodes CATSEYSGPNGGQFF.

The chain employs TRBV6-5 and TRBJ1-4; 8 nucleotides agree with TRBD1. The CDR3 contains 13 residues. V lost 6 bases and J lost 3; bases outside the gene matches: 0. The V gene's germline CDR1 is MNHEY and CDR2 SVGAGI. The CDR3 DNA sequence: TGTGCCAGCAGGACAGGGGCTAATGAAAAACTGTTTTTT. This codes for CASRTGANEKLFF.

In its sample, this clonotype was seen many times. The CDR3 sequence: CASSDLPGQINEQFF. CDR3 in DNA: TGTGCCAGCAGTGACTTACCAGGGCAGATCAATGAGCAGTTCTTC. The chain employs TRBV6-4 and TRBJ2-1, with D possibly TRBD1 on 5 matching bases. The CDR3 contains 15 residues. Trimming took off 1 base at V and 6 bases at J, with 13 bases between the two ends. CDR1 is MRHNA, CDR2 SNTAGT, per germline.

In its sample, this clonotype was seen a few times. This sequence joins TRBV5-1 and TRBJ2-1, with no clear D. The germline CDR1 and CDR2 sequences are SGHRS and YFSETQ. This CDR3 is built from 13 residues. Trimming stripped 3 bases from V and 7 bases from J, with 11 bases between. The CDR3 nucleotides are TGCGCCAGCAGCTCGAGAGCGTATAATGAGCAGTTCTTC. It codes for CASSSRAYNEQFF.

This clonotype was detected many times. The chain is built from TRBV10-2 and TRBJ2-5; the D is unclear. V lost 2 bases to trimming and J lost 4 bases, with 14 bases between them. Germline V gives CDR1 WSHSY, CDR2 SAAADI. The CDR3 contains 15 residues. The CDR3 sequence: CASSELDDRAETQYF. CDR3 nucleotides: TGCGCCAGCAGTGAGCTCGACGATCGAGCAGAGACCCAGTACTTC.

This clonotype was detected many times. This CDR3 is CASSLKVSGGRREQYF. The CDR3 DNA reads as TGTGCCAGCAGTTTGAAGGTCTCGGGGGGCCGGCGAGAGCAGTACTTC. The gene calls are TRBV27 and TRBJ2-7; weak D call: TRBD2 (7 bases). Trimming stripped 3 bases from V and 7 bases from J, with 22 bases between. There are 16 residues in the CDR3. CDR1 MNHEY and CDR2 SMNVEV come from the germline V gene (reference sequence).

This chain links TRBV29-1 with TRBJ2-5; the match to TRBD1 covers 7 bases. The CDR3 runs 13 residues. CDR1 SQVTM and CDR2 ANQGSEA come from the germline V gene. The J segment lost 5 bases and the V segment lost 5 bases, leaving 8 bases of the junction unmatched. CDR3 amino acids: CSVNDRVPETQYF. For the CDR3, the DNA is TGCAGCGTTAACGACAGGGTGCCGGAGACCCAGTACTTC.

This clonotype was found many times. This chain links TRBV24-1 with TRBJ2-3, with D possibly matching TRBD2 (6 bases). Trimming took 0 bases from V and 4 from J, leaving 7 bases between them. This CDR3 has 14 residues. CDR1 is KGHDR, CDR2 SFDVKD, per germline. CDR3 nucleotides: TGTGCCACCAGTGATTTGCGGGAGCCAGATACGCAGTATTTT. It encodes CATSDLREPDTQYF.

This clonotype appeared many times. CDR3 protein: CASSGQDNSPLHF. The CDR3, as DNA: TGCGCCAGCAGCGGGCAGGATAATTCACCCCTCCACTTT. The chain links TRBV5-1 to TRBJ1-6; D gene uncertain. This CDR3 is built from 13 residues. V shed 4 bases and J shed 5 bases, with 7 bases lying between them. Germline V CDR1 and CDR2: SGHRS, YFSETQ.

This chain links TRBV6-1 with TRBJ2-1; D is unresolved. V lost 2 bases and J 8 bases, leaving 10 bases between the germline ends. Germline CDR1 is MNHNS and CDR2 is SASEGT. CDR3 length equals 13 residues. The CDR3 bases are TGTGCCAGCAGTGAATTGACACATCATGAGCAGTTCTTC. It specifies CASSELTHHEQFF.

The V gene is TRBV27, the J gene TRBJ2-1, with D perhaps TRBD1 or TRBD2 (5 bases each). The CDR3 length is 13 residues. Per the germline V gene, CDR1 is MNHEY and CDR2 is SMNVEV (reference sequence). Trimming pared 9 bases from V and 0 bases from J, leaving 9 bases between. The CDR3 nucleotides read TGTGCCAGTTCGGGGCTCTCCTACAATGAGCAGTTCTTC. It specifies CASSGLSYNEQFF.

This clonotype has ten or more counts. Here the CDR3 reads CASTLPGQYNSPLHF. CDR3 bases: TGTGCCAGCACCTTACCCGGACAGTATAATTCACCCCTCCACTTT. The rearrangement joins TRBV6-6 to TRBJ1-6; the D gene is possibly TRBD1 (6 bases). This CDR3 has 15 residues. Germline values: CDR1 MNHNY, CDR2 SVGAGI (reference sequence). The V and J ends lost 7 bases and 4 bases respectively, with 14 bases between them.

This clonotype was detected only a few times. The genes are TRBV7-2 and TRBJ2-3; D perhaps matches TRBD1 (5 bases). Deletions cut 3 bases from V and 5 bases from J, with 9 bases between. CDR1 and CDR2 (germline): SGHTA, FQGNSA. The CDR3 sequence is 13 residues long. The CDR3 loop reads CASSFRQGDTQYF. The CDR3, as DNA: TGTGCCAGCAGCTTCCGCCAGGGAGATACGCAGTATTTT.

This clonotype has a count of ten or more. V gene TRBV7-9 combines with J gene TRBJ2-1; TRBD2 agrees at 13 bases. Germline trimming cut 3 bases from V and 1 base from J; bases unmatched to any gene: 6. Per germline, CDR1 SEHNR and CDR2 FQNEAQ (reference sequence). This CDR3 is built from 18 residues. CDR3 nucleotide sequence: TGTGCCAGCAGCTTTCCGGGACTAGCGGGGCCTTCCTACAATGAGCAGTTCTTC. The encoded protein is CASSFPGLAGPSYNEQFF.